What follows are 31 T cell receptor beta chains derived from one specimen sequenced in a study of brain T cells in children with intractable seizures. Data came from immunoSEQ multiplex PCR; TCRdb stores just in-frame clones and leaves some out. This table has 70,000 to 85,000 clones, around 91% appearing once. The sequencing here drew on peripheral blood, taken at surgery. The receptors here all came from a girl under 10 years old with Rasmussen encephalitis and intractable seizures.

The chain combines TRBV30 with TRBJ1-1; the D is unclear. The CDR3 is made up of 17 amino acids. Per germline, CDR1 GTSNPN and CDR2 SVGIG (reference sequence). V dropped 0 bases and J dropped 1 base, with 18 bases sitting between them. The CDR3 nucleotides read TGTGCCTGGAGTGTACGTTGGAGGGCCCCCGGGAACACTGAAGCTTTCTTT. It yields the protein CAWSVRWRAPGNTEAFF.

The V call is TRBV6-5, the J call TRBJ1-1; D unclear. Deletions cut 0 bases from V and 3 bases from J, with 8 bases between. The CDR3 runs to 14 residues. CDR1 MNHEY and CDR2 SVGAGI come from the germline V gene. Written as DNA, the CDR3 is TGTGCCAGCAGTTACTCGAGGTGGGACACTGAAGCTTTCTTT. It codes for CASSYSRWDTEAFF.

This clone has just one count. J is TRBJ1-6 and V is TRBV6-1; D remains unclear. The CDR3 loop spans 18 amino acids. Germline CDR1 is MNHNS and CDR2 is SASEGT. Trimming cost V 4 bases and J 7 bases, with 23 bases left between them. In DNA, the CDR3 is TGTGCCAGCAGTGCCCAACTCGCAGGTTGGGGTGACAATTCACCCCTCCACTTT. Translated: CASSAQLAGWGDNSPLHF.

This chain uses TRBV11-2 with TRBJ2-5, with D perhaps TRBD2 (7 bases). The V and J ends lost 1 base and 7 bases respectively, with 19 bases between them. CDR1 is SGHAT, CDR2 FQNNGV, per germline. The CDR3 contains 16 residues. For the CDR3, the DNA is TGTGCCAGCAGCTTAGTTATGGGAGGGGGGACAACGACCCAGTACTTC. It is translated as CASSLVMGGGTTTQYF.

V is TRBV5-1 and J is TRBJ1-2; 9 nucleotides match TRBD1. Germline values: CDR1 SGHRS, CDR2 YFSETQ. With 4 bases clipped from V and 7 bases from J, the junction kept 5 bases outside the gene matches. The CDR3 totals 13 residues. The CDR3 bases are TGCGCCAGCAGCCCGGGACAGGGTCGTGGCTACACCTTC. Amino acids: CASSPGQGRGYTF.

The V call is TRBV4-2, the J call TRBJ1-2; D is uncertain. This CDR3 has 15 residues. V gave up 2 bases and J gave up 5 bases, with 15 bases separating them. The V gene's germline CDR1 is LGHNA and CDR2 YNFKEQ. The CDR3 DNA follows: TGTGCCAGCAGCCAACAGCTAGTCTCTCTTTATGGCTACACCTTC. Its protein is CASSQQLVSLYGYTF.

V and J are TRBV15 and TRBJ1-6; D might be TRBD1 (6 bases). There are 17 residues in the CDR3. Germline lookup yields CDR1 LNHNV and CDR2 YYDKDF (reference sequence). Trimming took 0 bases from V and 6 from J, leaving 15 bases between them. CDR3 DNA sequence: TGTGCCACCAGCAGAGATCGGGGGCTGACAGTTAATTCACCCCTCCACTTT. Residues: CATSRDRGLTVNSPLHF.

This chain joins TRBV2 and TRBJ2-2; D may be TRBD2 (6 bases). Germline V CDR1 and CDR2: SNHLY, FYNNEI. V gave up 7 bases and J gave up 6 bases, with 15 bases separating them. There are 14 residues in the CDR3. CDR3 residues: CASILDWGAGELFF. The CDR3 region has the DNA TGTGCCAGCATTCTAGACTGGGGGGCCGGGGAGCTGTTTTTT.

The chain joins TRBV5-4 to TRBJ1-2; D is unclear. The CDR3 sequence is 11 residues long. Germline V gene lookup returns CDR1 SGHNT and CDR2 YYREEE (reference sequence). Trimming removed 2 bases at V and 8 bases at J, with 7 bases between. The CDR3 protein is CASSFREGYTF. The CDR3 region has the DNA TGTGCCAGCAGCTTTCGGGAAGGCTACACCTTC.

This sequence joins TRBV6-5 and TRBJ1-2; D not certain. With 6 bases removed from V and 5 bases from J, the gap between germline ends came to 7 bases. Germline V lookup: CDR1 MNHEY, CDR2 SVGAGI. The CDR3 sequence is 11 residues long. Written as DNA, the CDR3 is TGTGCCAGCAGGACGGTTTATGGCTACACCTTC. Its translation is CASRTVYGYTF.

The chain links TRBV24-1 to TRBJ1-2; 8 bases fit TRBD1. The CDR3 sequence is 19 residues long. The V segment lost 4 bases and the J segment 3 bases; nucleotides outside the gene matches: 18. Germline CDR1 and CDR2: KGHDR and SFDVKD. This chain's CDR3 is CATSERTPDGGQAYYGYTF. In DNA form, the CDR3 reads TGTGCCACCAGTGAGCGGACCCCGGACGGGGGACAGGCGTACTATGGCTACACCTTC.

This clone came up once. This chain connects TRBV28 to TRBJ2-6; D might be TRBD1 (5 bases). Trimming cost V 5 bases and J 4 bases, with 15 bases left between them. This CDR3 contains 16 residues. Germline V gene data show CDR1 as MDHEN and CDR2 as SYDVKM. CDR3 bases: TGTGCCAGCAGTGGGTGGGGCGGATCAGGGGCCAACGTCCTGACTTTC. It codes for CASSGWGGSGANVLTF.

This chain connects TRBV10-3 to TRBJ1-1; 8 bases map to TRBD1. CDR1 is ENHRY and CDR2 is SYGVKD in the germline V gene. The CDR3 is made up of 13 amino acids. V dropped 6 bases and J dropped 9; count of bases not matched to a gene: 9. CDR3 loop: CAISARDRRKAFF. The CDR3 coding sequence is TGTGCCATCAGCGCCCGGGACAGGAGGAAAGCTTTCTTT.

The V and J genes are TRBV5-4 and TRBJ2-3; no firm D call. The CDR3 contains 14 residues. CDR1 SGHNT and CDR2 YYREEE come from the germline V gene (reference sequence). Trimming removed 4 bases at V and 0 bases at J, with 9 bases between. In DNA form, the CDR3 reads TGTGCCAGCAGCCCGGCCTCTAGCACAGATACGCAGTATTTT. Translated, it gives CASSPASSTDTQYF.

The rearrangement links TRBV4-2 to TRBJ2-7, with 8 positions matching TRBD2. J was trimmed by 2 bases and V by 0 bases; bases with no gene match: 3. From germline, CDR1 is LGHNA and CDR2 YNFKEQ. The CDR3 spans 15 residues. Here the CDR3 reads CASSQDRGGAYEQYF. In nucleotides, the CDR3 is TGTGCCAGCAGCCAAGATCGGGGGGGGGCCTACGAGCAGTACTTC.

The J gene is TRBJ2-3, the V gene TRBV5-1; 9 bases are shared with TRBD2. Germline V gene data show CDR1 as SGHRS and CDR2 as YFSETQ. There are 16 residues in the CDR3. The J segment lost 0 bases and the V segment lost 1 base, leaving 3 bases of the junction unmatched. CDR3: CASSLSGRTSTDTQYF. For the CDR3, the DNA is TGCGCCAGCAGCTTGAGCGGGAGGACGAGCACAGATACGCAGTATTTT.

The chain employs TRBV6-5 and TRBJ1-4; D might be TRBD1 (5 bases). This CDR3 has 14 residues. Germline loops: CDR1 MNHEY, CDR2 SVGAGI. Trimming took off 2 bases at V and 7 bases at J, with 11 bases between the two ends. Here the CDR3 reads CASSYAGRGEKLFF. In DNA, the CDR3 is TGTGCCAGCAGTTACGCGGGGAGGGGTGAAAAACTGTTTTTT.

This CDR3 reads CASRASGTDTQYF. CDR3 sequence (DNA): TGTGCCAGCAGGGCTAGCGGCACAGATACGCAGTATTTT. The rearrangement links TRBV9 to TRBJ2-3, with D perhaps TRBD2 (6 bases). The V and J ends lost 5 bases and 1 base respectively, with 8 bases between them. The CDR3 runs to 13 residues. Germline V lookup: CDR1 SGDLS, CDR2 YYNGEE. The full variable domain, with the rest looked up from reference TRBV9 and TRBJ2-3, is DSGVTQTPKHLITATGQRVTLRCSPRSGDLSVYWYQQSLDQGLQFLIQYYNGEERAKGNILERFSAQQFPDLHSELNLSSLELGDSALYFCASRASGTDTQYFGPGTRLTVL.

This clone was counted only a few times. This chain uses TRBV21-1 with TRBJ1-3. TRBV21-1 is a listed pseudogene. This CDR3 contains 17 residues. The CDR3 DNA reads TGTGCCAGCAGCAATTTTCCCCCTGTGGTCTCTGGAAACACCATATATTTT. Amino acids: CASSNFPPVVSGNTIYF.

The chain links TRBV7-2 to TRBJ1-1, with D perhaps TRBD1 (5 bases). Germline CDR1 reads SGHTA; CDR2 reads FQGNSA. The CDR3 totals 14 residues. V lost 2 bases, J lost 7 bases, and 14 bases lay in between. CDR3 sequence: CASSLRDSVSEAFF. The DNA of the CDR3 is TGTGCCAGCAGCTTAAGAGACAGTGTGAGTGAAGCTTTCTTT.

The rearrangement joins TRBV6-5 to TRBJ1-2, with a tentative D call TRBD1 (6 bases). The CDR3 covers 13 residues. V lost 5 bases and J 5 bases, leaving 12 bases between the germline ends. CDR1 and CDR2 (germline): MNHEY, SVGAGI. The CDR3 bases are TGTGCCAGCAGTCCCGGGACATTGTATGGCTACACCTTC. Residues: CASSPGTLYGYTF.

The chain employs TRBV28 and TRBJ1-6; a weak D match, TRBD1 (6 bases). Germline V gene sequence: CDR1 MDHEN, CDR2 SYDVKM. Deletions cut 1 base from V and 10 bases from J, with 11 bases between. This CDR3 has 14 amino acids. The CDR3 reads CASSLLGGGSPLHF. CDR3 nucleotides: TGTGCCAGCAGTTTATTGGGGGGCGGATCACCCCTCCACTTT.

The genes are TRBV5-4 and TRBJ2-1; D gene unclear. Germline CDR1 and CDR2: SGHNT and YYREEE (reference sequence). Trimming took off 4 bases at V and 7 bases at J, with 9 bases between the two ends. CDR3 length equals 12 residues. The CDR3 nucleotides read TGTGCCAGCAGCACCGACGGAAATGAGCAGTTCTTC. Amino acids: CASSTDGNEQFF.

V is TRBV9 and J is TRBJ2-7; the D gene is possibly TRBD2 (6 bases). This CDR3 is built from 14 residues. Trimming stripped 7 bases from V and 1 base from J, with 15 bases between. Germline V gene lookup returns CDR1 SGDLS and CDR2 YYNGEE. DNA for the CDR3: TGTGCCAGCGGGCCTAGCGCCATATCCTACGAGCAGTACTTC. Its protein product is CASGPSAISYEQYF.

V gene TRBV7-9 combines with J gene TRBJ1-4; D is uncertain. Deletions cut 6 bases from V and 0 bases from J, with 11 bases between. Germline V gives CDR1 SEHNR, CDR2 FQNEAQ (reference sequence). The CDR3 consists of 15 residues. This CDR3 is CASSRPGATNEKLFF. In DNA, the CDR3 is TGTGCCAGCAGTCGACCAGGCGCAACTAATGAAAAACTGTTTTTT.

The chain is built from TRBV2 and TRBJ1-3; tentative D call: TRBD1 (5 bases). The V gene's germline CDR1 is SNHLY and CDR2 FYNNEI. Trimming shortened V by 10 bases and J by 2 bases, and 15 bases separated the two germline ends. CDR3 length: 14 amino acids. CDR3 loop: CAISGGSTGNTIYF. The CDR3 bases are TGTGCCATCTCGGGGGGAAGTACTGGAAACACCATATATTTT.

The chain links TRBV28 to TRBJ2-2; 10 positions match TRBD2. Trimming at V came to 7 bases and at J to 4 bases, leaving 6 bases not matched to a gene. CDR3 length equals 15 residues. Germline CDR1 reads MDHEN; CDR2 reads SYDVKM. This CDR3 reads CASTRAGGITGELFF. CDR3 DNA: TGTGCCAGCACTAGAGCGGGGGGGATCACCGGGGAGCTGTTTTTT.

This chain uses TRBV6-6 with TRBJ1-1; no definite D call. The CDR3 spans 15 residues. Looked up from germline, CDR1 is MNHNY and CDR2 is SVGAGI (reference sequence). Trimming took 7 bases from V and 2 from J, leaving 17 bases between them. The CDR3 sequence: CASTQFVGFNTEAFF. CDR3 DNA: TGTGCCAGCACTCAGTTCGTCGGGTTCAACACTGAAGCTTTCTTT.

The chain recombines TRBV7-6 with TRBJ1-1; D remains ambiguous. Germline-derived CDR1 and CDR2 are SGHVS and FNYEAQ. The CDR3 contains 13 residues. Trimming removed 3 bases from V and 2 bases from J, with 7 bases in between. CDR3 DNA: TGTGCCAGCAGCTTGAGGGCTAACACTGAAGCTTTCTTT. Its protein product is CASSLRANTEAFF.

This clone was counted once. The gene calls are TRBV4-1 and TRBJ2-3; D is ambiguous. CDR1 and CDR2 from the germline V gene are MGHRA and YSYEKL. Trimming removed 1 base from V and 2 bases from J, with 13 bases in between. This CDR3 region has 16 residues. CDR3 residues: CASSQGFRTPTDTQYF. The CDR3 DNA reads TGCGCCAGCAGCCAAGGGTTCCGGACGCCCACAGATACGCAGTATTTT.

V gene TRBV7-2 combines with J gene TRBJ2-7, with 8 positions matching TRBD1. The junction had 5 bases not matched to a gene; V was cut back by 3 bases and J by 1 base. The CDR3 length is 15 residues. Germline V gene sequence: CDR1 SGHTA, CDR2 FQGNSA. CDR3 loop: CASSFPGQASYEQYF. The CDR3, as DNA: TGTGCCAGCAGCTTCCCGGGACAGGCTTCCTACGAGCAGTACTTC.